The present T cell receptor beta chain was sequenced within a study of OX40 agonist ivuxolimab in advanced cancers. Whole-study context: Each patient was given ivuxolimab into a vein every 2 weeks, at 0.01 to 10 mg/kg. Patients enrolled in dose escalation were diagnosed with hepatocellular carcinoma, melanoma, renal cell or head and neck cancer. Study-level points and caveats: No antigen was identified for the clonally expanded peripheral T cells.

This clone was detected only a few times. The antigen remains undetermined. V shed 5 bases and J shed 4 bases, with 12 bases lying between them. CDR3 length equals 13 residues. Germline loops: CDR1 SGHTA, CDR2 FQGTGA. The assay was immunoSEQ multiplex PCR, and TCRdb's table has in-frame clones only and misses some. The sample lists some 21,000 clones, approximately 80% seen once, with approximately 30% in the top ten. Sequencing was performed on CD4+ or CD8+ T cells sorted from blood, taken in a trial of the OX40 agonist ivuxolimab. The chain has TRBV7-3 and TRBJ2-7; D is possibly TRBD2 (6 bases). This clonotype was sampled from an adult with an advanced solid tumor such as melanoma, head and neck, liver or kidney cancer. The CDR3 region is CASSPFAGYEQYF. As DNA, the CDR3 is TGTGCCAGCAGCCCCTTCGCGGGGTACGAGCAGTACTTC. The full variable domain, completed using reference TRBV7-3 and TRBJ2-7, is GAGVSQTPSNKVTEKGKYVELRCDPISGHTALYWYRQSLGQGPEFLIYFQGTGAADDSGLPNDRFFAVRPEGSVSTLKIQRTERGDSAVYLCASSPFAGYEQYFGPGTRLTVT.